These 16 T cell receptor beta chains came from one sample sequenced in a study of T-cell reconstitution after alpha-beta-depleted transplantation in children. Preparation of the TCRbeta library involved a method that used unique molecular identifiers. A single record per CDR3 protein comes from TCRdb applying MiXCR to the PCR reads. The sample lists hundreds of thousands of distinct CDR3 sequences; around 12% were seen once. Here the sequenced sample was PBMCs from the stem cell graft donor, taken from the stem cell graft. These receptors all come from a human donor who donated a stem cell graft to a child with combined immunodeficiency.

This clonotype was detected only a few times. The rearrangement uses TRBV7-2 and TRBJ2-5; tentative D call: TRBD2 (5 bases). The CDR3 is 13 amino acids. CDR1 is SGHTA, CDR2 FQGNSA, per germline. Trimming took off 5 bases at V and 7 bases at J, with 14 bases between the two ends. DNA for the CDR3: TGTGCCAGCAGCGAGGGCCCTCCCCGGACCCAGTACTTC. Its translation is CASSEGPPRTQYF. The entire variable domain, with the rest obtained from reference TRBV7-2 and TRBJ2-5, is as follows: GAGVSQSPSNKVTEKGKDVELRCDPISGHTALYWYRQSLGQGLEFLIYFQGNSAPDKSGLPSDRFSAERTGGSVSTLTIQRTQQEDSAVYLCASSEGPPRTQYFGPGTRLLVL.

This clonotype was seen ten or more times. The genes are TRBV5-1 and TRBJ2-6, with D unresolved. The CDR3 covers 15 residues. V was pared by 0 bases and J by 0 bases, with 4 bases between. From germline, CDR1 is SGHRS and CDR2 YFSETQ. CDR3 sequence (DNA): TGCGCCAGCAGCTTGGAGGCCTCTGGGGCCAACGTCCTGACTTTC. This sequence encodes CASSLEASGANVLTF. Variable domain in full (rest from reference TRBV5-1 and TRBJ2-6): KAGVTQTPRYLIKTRGQQVTLSCSPISGHRSVSWYQQTPGQGLQFLFEYFSETQRNKGNFPGRFSGRQFSNSRSEMNVSTLELGDSALYLCASSLEASGANVLTFGAGSRLTVL.

This clonotype was found many times. This chain links TRBV12-3 or TRBV12-4 with TRBJ2-4; D ambiguous. The ends were cut back, 7 bases at V and 0 bases at J, with 10 bases in the middle. This CDR3 has 14 residues. In DNA form, the CDR3 reads TGTGCCAGCACCCTGGGTATAGCCAAAAACATTCAGTACTTC. Its translation: CASTLGIAKNIQYF.

The CDR3 DNA reads TGTGCCAGCAGCTTTAGGCTAGCGGGGCCCTCTCAGGGCAATGAGCAGTTCTTC. Encoded protein: CASSFRLAGPSQGNEQFF. The V and J genes are TRBV7-3 and TRBJ2-1; 9 positions agree with TRBD2. The junction had 15 bases not matched to a gene; V was cut back by 3 bases and J by 6 bases. Per the germline V gene, CDR1 is SGHTA and CDR2 is FQGTGA. The CDR3 runs to 18 residues.

The table lists this clonotype with a few counts. In DNA, the CDR3 is TGTGCCAGCAGCCCTCCCCCTGCACTGTACCAAGAGACCCAGTACTTC. It translates to CASSPPPALYQETQYF. V usage is TRBV7-9 and J usage is TRBJ2-5; D remains unclear. V dropped 5 bases and J dropped 0 bases, with 16 bases sitting between them. CDR3 size: 16 residues. Looked up from germline, CDR1 is SEHNR and CDR2 is FQNEAQ (reference sequence).

J is TRBJ2-7 and V is TRBV30; D not certain. Trimming pared 4 bases from V and 0 bases from J, leaving 13 bases between. Germline-derived CDR1 and CDR2 are GTSNPN and SVGIG (reference sequence). The CDR3 runs 14 residues. The CDR3 nucleotides read TGTGCCTGGATGCGTCGGTCCCTCTCCTACGAGCAGTACTTC. Protein: CAWMRRSLSYEQYF.

This clonotype was counted many times. This sequence joins TRBV7-2 and TRBJ2-1, with TRBD2 identical over 8 bases. Germline V gene sequence: CDR1 SGHTA, CDR2 FQGNSA. The CDR3 loop spans 17 amino acids. The V segment lost 1 base and the J segment 8 bases; nucleotides outside the gene matches: 13. The CDR3 region is CASSLVSWLAGGDEQFF. The CDR3 DNA reads as TGTGCCAGCAGCTTAGTTTCGTGGCTAGCGGGCGGCGATGAGCAGTTCTTC.

A few counts support this clonotype. CDR3 coding DNA: TGTGCCAGCACCGGGGGGACAACAGATACGCAGTATTTT. Translated, it gives CASTGGTTDTQYF. The rearrangement links TRBV12-3 or TRBV12-4 to TRBJ2-3, with D tentatively TRBD2 (7 bases). Trimming left V 7 bases short and J 3 bases short, with 11 bases between. CDR3 length equals 13 residues.

This clonotype occurred a few times. V and J are TRBV12-3 or TRBV12-4 and TRBJ2-1, with D perhaps matching TRBD2 (7 bases). The CDR3 is made up of 14 amino acids. V lost 6 bases and J lost 5, with 14 bases in between. DNA for the CDR3: TGTGCCAGCAGGGTGAGGGGGGGGGACAATGAGCAGTTCTTC. Residues: CASRVRGGDNEQFF.

The gene calls are TRBV7-3 and TRBJ2-2; D could derive from TRBD1 or TRBD2 (6 bases each). Trimming took off 2 bases at V and 6 bases at J, with 22 bases between the two ends. The CDR3 has 18 amino acids. Germline V gene sequence: CDR1 SGHTA, CDR2 FQGTGA. The CDR3 coding sequence is TGTGCCAGCAGCTTATATGGGGGGCAGGGGCCAAAGGCCGGGGAGCTGTTTTTT. This sequence encodes CASSLYGGQGPKAGELFF.

At least ten counts were recorded for this clonotype. The V call is TRBV5-5, the J call TRBJ2-1, with 15 bases identical to TRBD2. The CDR3 length is 18 residues. Unmatched junction bases numbered 14, after V lost 4 bases and J lost 9 bases. Germline CDR1 and CDR2: SGHKS and YYEKEE (reference sequence). CDR3 nucleotides: TGTGCCAGCAGCCTTGCTGGGACTAGCGGGGGGCGAAGGGGTGAGCAGTTCTTC. Encoded protein: CASSLAGTSGGRRGEQFF.

This clonotype appeared many times. V and J are TRBV5-6 and TRBJ2-1, with D possibly called TRBD1 or TRBD2 (6 bases each). Germline CDR1 reads SGHDT; CDR2 reads YYEEEE. The CDR3 is 16 residues long. V was trimmed by 2 bases and J by 5 bases, leaving 17 bases between them. For the CDR3, the DNA is TGTGCCAGCAGCTTTCTGGGGGGCCGGTACAACAATGAGCAGTTCTTC. This codes for CASSFLGGRYNNEQFF. Full variable domain (outside the CDR3, taken from reference TRBV5-6 and TRBJ2-1): DAGVTQSPTHLIKTRGQQVTLRCSPKSGHDTVSWYQQALGQGPQFIFQYYEEEERQRGNFPDRFSGHQFPNYSSELNVNALLLGDSALYLCASSFLGGRYNNEQFFGPGTRLTVL.

This clonotype was detected only a few times. This chain joins TRBV12-3 or TRBV12-4 and TRBJ2-1, with 9 bases matching TRBD2. The CDR3 totals 15 residues. The junction had 7 bases not matched to a gene; V was cut back by 6 bases and J by 4 bases. The DNA for the CDR3 is TGTGCCAGCAGCCCGCCGACTAGCGGTTACAATGAGCAGTTCTTC. This encodes CASSPPTSGYNEQFF.

The chain uses TRBV6-2 or TRBV6-3 and TRBJ2-7; 8 bases fit TRBD1. There are 14 residues in the CDR3. Germline CDR1 is MNHEY and CDR2 is SVGEGT. V gave up 0 bases and J gave up 5 bases; unmatched junction bases: 3. DNA for the CDR3: TGTGCCAGCAGTTACTCGGACAGGGAGCACGAGCAGTACTTC. It translates to CASSYSDREHEQYF.

This clonotype was recorded a few times. The V and J genes are TRBV9 and TRBJ2-2; D is ambiguous. The V end was cut by 3 bases, the J end by 3 bases, with 15 bases between. Germline V gene lookup returns CDR1 SGDLS and CDR2 YYNGEE. The CDR3 extends over 16 amino acids. The CDR3 DNA is TGTGCCAGCAGCGCCCGACAAGGGCCTTACACCGGGGAGCTGTTTTTT. This sequence encodes CASSARQGPYTGELFF.

At least ten counts were recorded for this clonotype. The V call is TRBV28, the J call TRBJ2-3, with 10 nucleotides matching TRBD2. J was trimmed by 2 bases and V by 3 bases; bases with no gene match: 2. The CDR3 contains 15 residues. The V gene's germline CDR1 is MDHEN and CDR2 SYDVKM. The CDR3 nucleotides read TGTGCCAGCAGTTTGGGACTAGCGCCCACAGATACGCAGTATTTT. Its translation: CASSLGLAPTDTQYF.